The next 15 T cell receptor beta chains were all read from a single sample in a study of T-cell memory formation after mild COVID-19. TCRdb reanalysed the 5' RACE reads using MiXCR and keeps one entry per CDR3 protein. Among about 150,000 distinct CDR3 sequences listed, more than 12% were seen once. Sequencing was performed on PBMCs or a T cell subset sorted from them (not recorded which). The source of these receptors is an adult woman who had mild COVID-19 (a few samples of this study predate the infection). Cell type and time point are not known.

This clonotype has just a few counts. The rearrangement joins TRBV6-2 or TRBV6-3 to TRBJ2-2, with 9 bases fitting TRBD1. V trimming: 11 bases; J trimming: 5 bases; junction bases outside the gene matches: 3. The CDR3 runs to 12 residues. Germline CDR1 reads MNHEY; CDR2 reads SVGEGT. The DNA for the CDR3 is TGTGCCGCCGGGACAGGGACCGGGGAGCTGTTTTTT. Its protein product is CAAGTGTGELFF.

This rearrangement joins TRBV5-1 to TRBJ2-1; 15 positions agree with TRBD2. Losses at the gene ends were 6 bases for V and 7 bases for J; bases not matched to a gene: 2. This CDR3 region has 14 residues. Germline V CDR1 and CDR2: SGHRS, YFSETQ. DNA of the CDR3: TGCGCCAGCAACGGACTAGCGGGAGGGAATGAGCAGTTCTTC. As protein: CASNGLAGGNEQFF.

This chain links TRBV30 with TRBJ2-3, with 7 bases identical to TRBD1. V gave up 2 bases and J gave up 1 base; unmatched junction bases: 3. The CDR3 sequence is 14 residues long. From germline, CDR1 is GTSNPN and CDR2 SVGIG (reference sequence). The CDR3 sequence: CAWSTGTGTDTQYF. The DNA of the CDR3 is TGTGCCTGGAGTACCGGGACAGGCACAGATACGCAGTATTTT.

The chain is built from TRBV3-1 and TRBJ2-7; maybe TRBD2 (5 bases). CDR3 length: 15 amino acids. The germline V gene encodes CDR1 LGHDT and CDR2 YNNKEL (reference sequence). Trimming took 4 bases from V and 2 from J, leaving 15 bases between them. CDR3 residues: CASSPLGLPTYEQYF. In DNA, the CDR3 is TGTGCCAGCAGCCCCCTAGGACTTCCCACCTACGAGCAGTACTTC.

The chain uses TRBV19 and TRBJ1-1, with 12 bases matching TRBD1. The CDR3 is made up of 12 amino acids. V trimming: 8 bases; J trimming: 11 bases; junction bases outside the gene matches: 6. The germline CDR1 and CDR2 sequences are LNHDA and SQIVND (reference sequence). Here the CDR3 reads CASGTGGDLAFF. The CDR3 DNA follows: TGTGCCAGTGGGACAGGGGGCGACTTGGCTTTCTTT.

This clonotype was counted ten times or more. Germline is not matched at one junction end, which may reflect a read error. This chain links TRBV29-1 with TRBJ1-6; 8 nucleotides agree with TRBD1. This CDR3 has 13 residues. The germline CDR1 and CDR2 sequences are SQVTM and ANQGSEA. CDR3 coding DNA: TGCAGCGTTAAAGAGGACAGGGATTCACCCCTCCACTTT. It is translated as CSVKEDRDSPLHF.

The table lists this clonotype with many counts. The chain carries TRBV7-3 and TRBJ2-3; TRBD1 agrees at 9 bases. Germline CDR1 is SGHTA and CDR2 is FQGTGA. V was pared by 3 bases and J by 5 bases, with 3 bases of the junction left unmatched. This CDR3 is built from 14 residues. The CDR3 loop reads CASSLTGGGDTQYF. For the CDR3, the DNA is TGTGCCAGCAGCTTGACAGGGGGGGGAGATACGCAGTATTTT.

This clonotype has a handful of counts. The chain links TRBV29-1 to TRBJ2-1; perhaps D is TRBD1 or TRBD2 (5 bases each). The CDR3 covers 11 residues. V was clipped by 4 bases and J by 7 bases, with 8 bases between them. CDR1 is SQVTM and CDR2 is ANQGSEA in the germline V gene. The CDR3 protein is CSVGGGNEQFF. The CDR3 DNA reads TGCAGCGTTGGTGGGGGAAATGAGCAGTTCTTC.

This clonotype was seen only a few times. The chain has TRBV20-1 and TRBJ2-7, with D possibly called TRBD1 or TRBD2 (5 bases each). Germline V gene data show CDR1 as DFQATT and CDR2 as SNEGSKA (reference sequence). This CDR3 has 13 residues. Trimming cost V 6 bases and J 2 bases, with 14 bases left between them. The CDR3 region has the DNA TGCAGTGCCGCCAGGGACGGCACCTACGAGCAGTACTTC. Translating it yields CSAARDGTYEQYF.

This sequence joins TRBV7-2 and TRBJ2-2, with a tentative D call TRBD2 (6 bases). Germline CDR1 reads SGHTA; CDR2 reads FQGNSA. Between the trimmed V and J ends, which lost 1 base and 0 bases, there was a span of 12 bases. This CDR3 is built from 17 residues. The CDR3 reads CASSLDGTFSNTGELFF. CDR3 DNA sequence: TGTGCCAGCAGCTTAGACGGGACTTTCTCGAACACCGGGGAGCTGTTTTTT.

The rearrangement uses TRBV6-2 or TRBV6-3 and TRBJ2-7; D is possibly TRBD1 (6 bases). The CDR3 spans 13 residues. Between the trimmed V and J ends, which lost 4 bases and 3 bases, there was a span of 10 bases. Germline V gives CDR1 MNHEY, CDR2 SVGEGT. CDR3 region: CASSLDRFYEQYF. The CDR3 DNA reads TGTGCCAGCAGTTTGGACAGATTCTACGAGCAGTACTTC.

As for this clonotype: This may be a read error: a much more frequent sequence differs by one nucleotide. The chain uses TRBV7-2 and TRBJ1-2; no clear D gene. CDR3 length equals 14 residues. V gave up 11 bases and J gave up 9 bases, with 25 bases separating them. In germline, CDR1 is SGHTA, CDR2 FQGNSA. CDR3 bases: TGTGCCGGCGAACTTCCGTGTCCACTGAGAAGCTACACCTTC. It encodes CAGELPCPLRSYTF.

Turning to this clonotype: The germline gene is not matched at one end of the junction; a read error may be the cause. CDR3 sequence: CASSQVEGTEVFF. In nucleotides, the CDR3 is TGTGCCAGCAGCCAGGTGGAGGGGACTGAAGTTTTCTTT. This rearrangement joins TRBV3-1 to TRBJ1-1; perhaps TRBD1 as D (5 bases). Germline CDR1 LGHDT, CDR2 YNNKEL (reference sequence). The CDR3 is made up of 13 amino acids.

This rearrangement joins TRBV15 to TRBJ2-7, with D unclear. Germline loops: CDR1 LNHNV, CDR2 YYDKDF (reference sequence). The CDR3 contains 13 residues. The V gene lost 1 base and the J gene lost 6 bases, with 10 bases spanning the gap. The CDR3 is CATSRVSASEQYF. As DNA, the CDR3 is TGTGCCACCAGCAGAGTATCTGCATCCGAGCAGTACTTC.

In its sample, this clonotype was seen many times. The V call is TRBV5-1, the J call TRBJ2-7, with D possibly matching TRBD1 (6 bases). The V end was cut by 0 bases, the J end by 2 bases, with 12 bases between. Germline loops: CDR1 SGHRS, CDR2 YFSETQ. This CDR3 contains 15 residues. The CDR3 DNA reads as TGCGCCAGCAGCTTGGTTACAGGGAACCCCTACGAGCAGTACTTC. Its protein product is CASSLVTGNPYEQYF.